Listed here are 20 T cell receptor beta chains from one sample, sequenced in a study of blood T cell repertoires in COVID-19. Repertoires were generated with immunoSEQ multiplex PCR, while TCRdb's copy carries only in-frame clones and drops some. The data contain over 90,000 clones, roughly 84% of them singletons. The source material was peripheral blood. The receptors come from a human donor in a cohort sampled during active COVID-19.

The genes are TRBV29-1 and TRBJ1-4; a possible D gene is TRBD1 (6 bases). The CDR3 is 13 residues long. V was shortened by 6 bases and J by 4 bases, with 12 bases between the two germline ends. CDR1 and CDR2 (germline): SQVTM, ANQGSEA. Here the CDR3 DNA reads TGCAGCGTCTACAGGGATGATAATGAAAAACTGTTTTTT. As protein: CSVYRDDNEKLFF.

In this sample, this clone turned up a few times. CDR3 nucleotides: TGTGCCAGCAGCCCATACGCCCCAGACGGGGAGCTGTTTTTT. Its translation: CASSPYAPDGELFF. The V call is TRBV7-2, the J call TRBJ2-2; no reliable D call. Trimming removed 5 bases at V and 7 bases at J, with 14 bases between. This CDR3 region has 14 residues. In germline, CDR1 is SGHTA, CDR2 FQGNSA. Looking up the rest from reference TRBV7-2 and TRBJ2-2 gives the full variable domain: GAGVSQSPSNKVTEKGKDVELRCDPISGHTALYWYRQSLGQGLEFLIYFQGNSAPDKSGLPSDRFSAERTGGSVSTLTIQRTQQEDSAVYLCASSPYAPDGELFFGEGSRLTVL.

This clone occurred once. The chain recombines TRBV2 with TRBJ1-2; D gene uncertain. Trimming stripped 7 bases from V and 7 bases from J, with 10 bases between. Germline V gene data show CDR1 as SNHLY and CDR2 as FYNNEI. The CDR3 is 11 amino acids. The CDR3 nucleotides read TGTGCCAGCAAATTCACGGGTGGCTACACCTTC. Translated, it gives CASKFTGGYTF.

This clone was counted a few times. The J gene is TRBJ2-1, the V gene TRBV5-1; 11 bases align to TRBD2. V lost 4 bases, J lost 4 bases, and 4 bases stayed unmatched. CDR1 is SGHRS, CDR2 YFSETQ, per germline. The CDR3 loop spans 15 amino acids. The CDR3 bases are TGCGCCAGCAGCGGTAGCGGGGGGGGATACAATGAGCAGTTCTTC. It is translated as CASSGSGGGYNEQFF.

In DNA, the CDR3 is TGCGCCAGCAGCCAAGACTTCAGGGGCCCCGGGGAGCTGTTTTTT. Translated: CASSQDFRGPGELFF. The chain uses TRBV4-3 and TRBJ2-2, with TRBD1 as a possible D gene (6 bases). Trimming removed 0 bases from V and 6 bases from J, with 11 bases in between. This CDR3 is 15 amino acids long. CDR1 and CDR2 (germline): LGHNA, YSLEER.

The chain couples TRBV7-2 to TRBJ2-4, with D perhaps matching TRBD1 (6 bases). The germline V gene has CDR1 SGHTA and CDR2 FQGNSA. The CDR3 runs to 16 residues. The V gene lost 2 bases and the J gene lost 3 bases, with 14 bases spanning the gap. DNA of the CDR3: TGTGCCAGCAGCTTACAGGGGACCCGGGGCAAAAACATTCAGTACTTC. It translates to CASSLQGTRGKNIQYF.

This rearrangement joins TRBV11-2 to TRBJ1-1; D is unclear. Germline CDR1 and CDR2: SGHAT and FQNNGV. Trimming removed 1 base at V and 1 base at J, with 10 bases between. CDR3 size: 15 residues. CDR3: CASSLVGLRNTEAFF. In nucleotides, the CDR3 is TGTGCCAGCAGCTTAGTTGGGCTGAGGAACACTGAAGCTTTCTTT.

The J gene is TRBJ1-4, the V gene TRBV2; tentative D call: TRBD1 (6 bases). The CDR3 runs 15 residues. The V and J ends lost 2 bases and 7 bases respectively, with 14 bases between them. Germline loops: CDR1 SNHLY, CDR2 FYNNEI. CDR3: CASSEMGARGEKLFF. The CDR3 coding sequence is TGTGCCAGCAGTGAAATGGGGGCTCGAGGTGAAAAACTGTTTTTT.

V is TRBV2 and J is TRBJ1-2; 8 bases map to TRBD1. J lost 5 bases, V lost 5 bases, and 4 bases had no gene match. This CDR3 comprises 13 residues. Germline V gene sequence: CDR1 SNHLY, CDR2 FYNNEI. The CDR3 DNA reads as TGTGCCAGCAGTACCGGGACAGGATATGGCTACACCTTC. Its protein product is CASSTGTGYGYTF.

This clone occurred once. The chain employs TRBV7-6 and TRBJ2-3, with 9 bases matching TRBD2. The V segment lost 6 bases and the J segment 6 bases; nucleotides outside the gene matches: 7. Germline CDR1 SGHVS, CDR2 FNYEAQ. The CDR3 sequence is 14 residues long. The CDR3 loop is CASSSSGVTDTQYF. In nucleotides, the CDR3 is TGTGCCAGCAGTTCTAGCGGGGTGACGGATACGCAGTATTTT. The full variable domain, rest sourced from reference TRBV7-6 and TRBJ2-3, is GAGVSQSPRYKVTKRGQDVALRCDPISGHVSLYWYRQALGQGPEFLTYFNYEAQQDKSGLPNDRFSAERPEGSISTLTIQRTEQRDSAMYRCASSSSGVTDTQYFGPGTRLTVL.

The chain joins TRBV4-1 to TRBJ2-3; TRBD1 matches 7 bases. Germline V lookup: CDR1 MGHRA, CDR2 YSYEKL. Losses at the gene ends were 4 bases for V and 2 bases for J; bases not matched to a gene: 9. The CDR3 runs to 16 residues. CDR3 protein: CASSPQLTGFTDTQYF. As DNA, the CDR3 is TGCGCCAGCAGCCCACAACTGACAGGGTTCACAGATACGCAGTATTTT.

The gene calls are TRBV2 and TRBJ2-1, with 8 bases aligning to TRBD2. CDR1 is SNHLY, CDR2 FYNNEI, per germline. V shed 4 bases, J shed 7 bases, and the junction held 6 bases outside the gene matches. The length of the CDR3 is 14 residues. The DNA for the CDR3 is TGTGCCAGCAGTGTACTAGCGGCGGGAAATGAGCAGTTCTTC. As protein: CASSVLAAGNEQFF.

The V call is TRBV6-2 or TRBV6-3, the J call TRBJ2-7; 9 positions agree with TRBD1. Germline lookup yields CDR1 MNHEY and CDR2 SVGEGT. The CDR3 totals 15 residues. The V gene end was trimmed by 6 bases and the J gene end by 3 bases; junction bases not matched to a gene: 9. This CDR3 reads CASSYPTGGIYEQYF. CDR3 in DNA: TGTGCCAGCAGCTATCCGACAGGGGGAATCTACGAGCAGTACTTC.

The chain is built from TRBV6-5 and TRBJ1-5, with TRBD1 as a possible D gene (6 bases). CDR1 and CDR2 (germline): MNHEY, SVGAGI. The CDR3 runs to 15 residues. V shed 6 bases and J shed 5 bases, with 17 bases lying between them. CDR3 sequence: CASRSTGFSDQPQHF. CDR3 DNA sequence: TGTGCCAGCAGGTCGACAGGTTTTTCGGATCAGCCCCAGCATTTT.

The genes are TRBV4-3 and TRBJ1-4, with 7 bases identical to TRBD1. The CDR3 runs to 16 residues. Trimming removed 0 bases from V and 7 bases from J; junction bases left unmatched: 8. Germline assignment: CDR1 LGHNA and CDR2 YSLEER. CDR3 in amino acids: CASSQESWTGGEKLFF. The CDR3 DNA follows: TGCGCCAGCAGCCAAGAGTCCTGGACAGGCGGTGAAAAACTGTTTTTT.

The chain recombines TRBV7-2 with TRBJ2-1; 8 nucleotides align to TRBD1. The J segment lost 5 bases and the V segment lost 7 bases, leaving 7 bases of the junction unmatched. The CDR3 is 14 amino acids. Looked up from germline, CDR1 is SGHTA and CDR2 is FQGNSA. The CDR3 loop reads CASTPSGGNNEQFF. The CDR3 coding sequence is TGTGCCAGCACCCCCTCAGGGGGCAACAATGAGCAGTTCTTC.

The chain has TRBV12-5 and TRBJ2-5, with 12 bases identical to TRBD2. Looked up from germline, CDR1 is LGHNT and CDR2 is FRNRAP. V lost 0 bases and J lost 5; bases outside the gene matches: 4. The CDR3 contains 16 residues. The CDR3 DNA sequence: TGTGCTAGTGGTTTGGTTCTAGCGGGGGGGCCCGAGACCCAGTACTTC. It codes for CASGLVLAGGPETQYF.

This sequence joins TRBV19 and TRBJ2-7; 7 nucleotides match TRBD2. With V trimmed by 5 bases and J by 0 bases, 7 bases remained unmatched. Germline-derived CDR1 and CDR2 are LNHDA and SQIVND (reference sequence). The CDR3 totals 15 residues. The CDR3, as DNA: TGTGCCAGTAGTTGGGCGGGGGACTCCTCCTACGAGCAGTACTTC. Encoded protein: CASSWAGDSSYEQYF.

A single count supports this clone. The rearrangement links TRBV5-1 to TRBJ2-7; D is possibly TRBD1 (5 bases). Germline loops: CDR1 SGHRS, CDR2 YFSETQ. There are 15 residues in the CDR3. Between the trimmed V and J ends, which lost 4 bases and 9 bases, there was a span of 23 bases. CDR3 in DNA: TGCGCCAGCAGCAATCCAGGGTCCCCCCCCATGGGGCAGTACTTC. Translated, it gives CASSNPGSPPMGQYF. Combining the CDR3 with reference TRBV5-1 and TRBJ2-7 gives the whole variable domain KAGVTQTPRYLIKTRGQQVTLSCSPISGHRSVSWYQQTPGQGLQFLFEYFSETQRNKGNFPGRFSGRQFSNSRSEMNVSTLELGDSALYLCASSNPGSPPMGQYFGPGTRLTVT.

The chain is built from TRBV30 and TRBJ2-7, with unresolved D. Germline V CDR1 and CDR2: GTSNPN, SVGIG (reference sequence). The CDR3 runs 14 residues. V lost 0 bases, J lost 2 bases, and 11 bases lay in between. The CDR3 DNA sequence: TGTGCCTGGAGTGTAACCCACAGTGCCTACGAGCAGTACTTC. Its translation: CAWSVTHSAYEQYF.